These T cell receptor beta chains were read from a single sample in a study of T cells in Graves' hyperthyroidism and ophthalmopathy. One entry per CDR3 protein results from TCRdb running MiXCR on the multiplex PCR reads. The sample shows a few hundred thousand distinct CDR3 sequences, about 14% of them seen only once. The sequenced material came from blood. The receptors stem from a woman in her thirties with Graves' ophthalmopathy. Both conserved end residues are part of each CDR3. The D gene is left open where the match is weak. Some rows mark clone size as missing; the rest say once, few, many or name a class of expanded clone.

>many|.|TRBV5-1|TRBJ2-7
TGCGCCAGCAGCTTGGAGGGGGGCGAATCCTACGAGCAGTACTTC
CASSLEGGESYEQYF
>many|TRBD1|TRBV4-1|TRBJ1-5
TGCGCCAGCAGCCAGGGGGGGCAGGGGGGTCAGCCCCAGCATTTT
CASSQGGQGGQPQHF
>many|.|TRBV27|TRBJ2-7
TGTGCCAGCAGTCCGGGTAGTGAAGGGGCGTTGGACGAGCAGTACTTC
CASSPGSEGALDEQYF
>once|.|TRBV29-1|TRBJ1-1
TGCAGCGTTGATGGCAACACTGAAGCCTTCTTT
CSVDGNTEAFF
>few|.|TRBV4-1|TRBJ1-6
TGCGCCAGCAGCCAAGAGGATGGACAGCTACTTAATAATTCACCCCTCCACTTT
CASSQEDGQLLNNSPLHF
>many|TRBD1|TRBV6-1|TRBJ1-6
TGTGCCAGCAGTGAAGCGATCGGGACAGTTCATTCACCCCTCCACTTT
CASSEAIGTVHSPLHF
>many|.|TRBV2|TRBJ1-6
TGTGCCAGCAGAGTACAAATCGTGAATTCACCCCTCCACTTT
CASRVQIVNSPLHF
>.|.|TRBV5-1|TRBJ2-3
TGCGCCAGCAGCTTGGGGGTAGCTGGGGGCACAGATACGCAGTATTTT
CASSLGVAGGTDTQYF
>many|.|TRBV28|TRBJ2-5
TGTGCCAGCAGCTCGCACCACGGGGCAGGAGAAGAGACCCAGTACTTC
CASSSHHGAGEETQYF
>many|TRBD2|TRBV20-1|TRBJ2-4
TGCAGTGCTAGATACGGGGGGTTCGGGACCAAAAACATTCAGTACTTC
CSARYGGFGTKNIQYF
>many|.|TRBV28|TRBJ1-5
TGTGCCAGCAGTTTTCCCCCCGACCCCCCGTATAGCAATCAGCCCCAGCATTTT
CASSFPPDPPYSNQPQHF
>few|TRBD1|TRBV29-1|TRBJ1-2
TGCAGCGCGAGACAGGGGGAGGGCTATGGCTACACCTTC
CSARQGEGYGYTF
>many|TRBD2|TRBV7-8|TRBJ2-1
TGTGCCAGCAGCCCCCGGTTGGTTTGGAGAGCGGGGGAAAATTACAATGAGCAGTTCTTC
CASSPRLVWRAGENYNEQFF
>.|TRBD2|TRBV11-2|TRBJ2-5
TGTGCCAGCAGAACAGCGGGGGGATTTAGGGAGACCCAGTACTTC
CASRTAGGFRETQYF
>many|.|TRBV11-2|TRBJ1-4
TGTGCCAGCAGCTTCGTCCGGGGGGCGCGTGAAAAACTGTTTTTT
CASSFVRGAREKLFF
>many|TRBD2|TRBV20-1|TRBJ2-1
TGCAGTGCTGGGATAGCGGGGGGGTACAATGAGCAGTTCTTC
CSAGIAGGYNEQFF
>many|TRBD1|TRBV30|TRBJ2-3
TGTGCCTGGTCGGACAGGTCGGATACGCAGTATTTT
CAWSDRSDTQYF
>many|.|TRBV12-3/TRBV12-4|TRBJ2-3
TGTGCCAGCAGTTTAGCCACCTACACAGATACGCAGTATTTT
CASSLATYTDTQYF
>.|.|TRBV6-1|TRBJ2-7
TGTGCCAGCAGTGGAAAGATAGGGTTCACCTACGAGCAGTACTTC
CASSGKIGFTYEQYF
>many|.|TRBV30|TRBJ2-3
TGTGCCTGGAGCCCCGCAGATACGCAGTATTTT
CAWSPADTQYF
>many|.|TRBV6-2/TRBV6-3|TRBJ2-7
TGTGCCAGCACCATCGGTGGTGGACAGTCCTACGAGCAGTACTTC
CASTIGGGQSYEQYF
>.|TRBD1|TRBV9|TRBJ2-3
TGTGCCAGCAGCCCCTCCTCCGGGACAGGGTCGAACACGCAGTATTTT
CASSPSSGTGSNTQYF
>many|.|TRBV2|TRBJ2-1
TGTGCCAGCAGTGAAGGCCAGAACGGTGAGCAGTTCTTC
CASSEGQNGEQFF
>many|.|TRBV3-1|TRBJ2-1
TGTGCCAGCAGCCCCGTGTTTACCTACAATGAGCAGTTCTTC
CASSPVFTYNEQFF
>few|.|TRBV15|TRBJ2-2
TGTGCCACCAGCAGAGATAGGATGCGAGACACCGGGGAGCTGTTTTTT
CATSRDRMRDTGELFF
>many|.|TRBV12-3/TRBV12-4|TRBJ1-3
TGTGCCAGCAGTTTTGGGAGGGGTTCTGGAAACACCATATATTTT
CASSFGRGSGNTIYF
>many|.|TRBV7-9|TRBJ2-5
TGTGCCAGCAGCTTAACCCCCAGAGGGCCAGAGACCCAGTACTTC
CASSLTPRGPETQYF
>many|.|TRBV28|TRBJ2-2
TGTGCCAGCAGTCCCACGGGGGTTGGCGGGGAGCTGTTTTTT
CASSPTGVGGELFF
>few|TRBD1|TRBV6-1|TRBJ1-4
TGTGCCAGCAGCCCCCAACGGGGACAGGGAGATTCCGATGAAAAACTGTTTTTT
CASSPQRGQGDSDEKLFF
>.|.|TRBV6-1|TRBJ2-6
TGTGCCTGCAGTCAACAGGGATCGGGGGCCAACGTCCTGACTTTC
CACSQQGSGANVLTF